This T cell receptor beta chain was retrieved from a study of CD8 T cells in Susac syndrome. Study findings and constraints: Only a relatively small number of individuals were included in the TCR sequencing and HLA analysis.

The CDR3 length is 14 residues. The V gene's germline CDR1 is MDHEN and CDR2 SYDVKM. V lost 4 bases and J lost 1, with 9 bases in between. TCR beta from blood CD8+ and CD4+ T cells was sequenced. The TEMRA cells underwent FACS enrichment, while the CD8+ and CD4+ T cells underwent negative isolation. RNA in amounts of roughly 0.5 to 1 ug was reverse transcribed with random hexamers. The CDR3 of TCR beta was amplified by immunoSEQ multiplex PCR across 54 Vbeta and 13 Jbeta. TCRdb processed the immunoSEQ multiplex PCR reads anew with MiXCR; each CDR3 protein has one entry. The table records more than 150,000 distinct CDR3 sequences, about 95% of them present only once. For this clonotype: The antigen is unknown.

This TCR was sampled from a human donor with multiple sclerosis. The V call is TRBV28, the J call TRBJ2-3; no firm D call. Sequenced input: CD8+ T cells from PBMCs. CDR3 amino acids: CASSWGAGTDTQYF. For the CDR3, the DNA is TGTGCCAGCAGTTGGGGTGCCGGCACAGATACGCAGTATTTT. The whole variable domain, remainder taken from reference TRBV28 and TRBJ2-3, is DVKVTQSSRYLVKRTGEKVFLECVQDMDHENMFWYRQDPGLGLRLIYFSYDVKMKEKGDIPEGYSVSREKKERFSLILESASTNQTSMYLCASSWGAGTDTQYFGPGTRLTVL.